The rows below give T cell receptor beta chains drawn from one sample of a study of T-cell reconstitution after alpha-beta-depleted transplantation in children. Each CDR3 protein is one row after TCRdb ran MiXCR on the PCR reads. The sample includes about a million distinct CDR3 sequences, 25% to 30% seen only once; the top ten take under 30%. The source was PBMCs, mostly from graft donor cells, collected 360 days after TCRalphabeta/CD19-depleted stem cell transplant. These receptors were collected from a boy younger than two who had a stem cell transplant for SCID, so the T cells may come from the graft donor. The CDR3 runs from the conserved cysteine through the conserved F or W. The order of the fields is CDR3 protein, CDR3 DNA, V gene, D gene, clone size, J gene. D genes are given only for firm matches. A row's size may be missing; if present it is once, few, many or a size class.

CASSLGQDQETQYF	TGTGCCAGCAGCTTAGGACAGGACCAAGAGACCCAGTACTTC	TRBV7-7	-	-	TRBJ2-5
CSARKGVAYEQYF	TGCAGTGCTAGAAAGGGGGTCGCCTACGAGCAGTACTTC	TRBV20-1	-	few	TRBJ2-7
CASSPGAQGPQHF	TGTGCCAGCTCACCAGGCGCGCAGGGACCCCAGCATTTT	TRBV18	-	-	TRBJ1-5
CSASGGADIGINEQFF	TGCAGTGCCTCAGGGGGGGCAGATATTGGTATCAATGAGCAGTTCTTC	TRBV20-1	-	-	TRBJ2-1
CASSFTSGEQFF	TGTGCCAGCAGCTTCACTAGCGGGGAGCAGTTCTTC	TRBV5-4	TRBD2	-	TRBJ2-1
CASRAQRNHYEQYF	TGTGCCAGCAGGGCACAGAGAAACCATTACGAGCAGTACTTC	TRBV6-1	-	-	TRBJ2-7
CASSPPWTANTEAFF	TGTGCCAGCTCACCACCGTGGACAGCCAACACTGAAGCTTTCTTT	TRBV18	-	-	TRBJ1-1
CASSLQGTGVETQYF	TGTGCCAGCAGTTTACAGGGGACAGGGGTAGAGACCCAGTACTTC	TRBV27	TRBD1	-	TRBJ2-5
CATSDLSSDYNEQFF	TGTGCCACCAGTGATTTGAGTAGCGACTACAATGAGCAGTTCTTC	TRBV24-1	-	-	TRBJ2-1
CSVSSSTYEQYF	TGCAGCGTTTCCTCTTCTACCTACGAGCAGTACTTC	TRBV29-1	-	-	TRBJ2-7
CASSEWASLMGTQYF	TGTGCCAGCAGTGAATGGGCCAGCCTGATGGGGACCCAGTACTTC	TRBV2	-	-	TRBJ2-5
CASSPDRVAVRNQPQHF	TGTGCCAGCAGTCCGGACAGGGTGGCGGTTCGTAATCAGCCCCAGCATTTT	TRBV27	TRBD1	few	TRBJ1-5
CASSEAEGAWYNEQFF	TGTGCCAGCAGTGAAGCGGAGGGGGCTTGGTACAATGAGCAGTTCTTC	TRBV2	-	-	TRBJ2-1
CSVRAAQETQYF	TGCAGCGTTAGGGCAGCCCAAGAGACCCAGTACTTC	TRBV29-1	-	few	TRBJ2-5
CASSPGLAPNTEAFF	TGCGCCAGCAGCCCAGGGTTAGCCCCCAACACTGAAGCTTTCTTT	TRBV5-1	-	-	TRBJ1-1
CASSLLMGGEETQYF	TGTGCCAGCAGCTTATTGATGGGAGGGGAAGAGACCCAGTACTTC	TRBV7-6	TRBD2	-	TRBJ2-5
CASTLPNRDRVMNEQFF	TGTGCCAGCACCCTTCCTAACCGGGACAGGGTTATGAATGAGCAGTTCTTC	TRBV12-3/TRBV12-4	TRBD1	-	TRBJ2-1
CASSLVPIDTGELFF	TGTGCCAGCAGCTTGGTACCTATCGACACCGGGGAGCTGTTTTTT	TRBV7-2	-	-	TRBJ2-2
CSAVLDPTGELFF	TGCAGTGCCGTTTTGGACCCCACCGGGGAGCTGTTTTTT	TRBV20-1	-	few	TRBJ2-2
CASSNMGGGYGYTF	TGTGCCAGCAGCAACATGGGAGGTGGCTATGGCTACACCTTC	TRBV12-3/TRBV12-4	-	many	TRBJ1-2
CAISGTGTSGDITDTQYF	TGTGCCATCAGTGGAACCGGGACTAGCGGGGATATCACAGATACGCAGTATTTT	TRBV10-3	TRBD2	once	TRBJ2-3
CASSNPFDRWQYF	TGTGCCAGCAGCAATCCCTTCGACAGGTGGCAGTACTTC	TRBV21-1	-	few	TRBJ2-7
CASSLVGASGNTIYF	TGTGCCAGCAGCTTGGTTGGAGCCTCTGGAAACACCATATATTTT	TRBV7-2	-	-	TRBJ1-3
CASSLHLLAGNTGELFF	TGTGCCAGCAGCTTACACCTCCTAGCGGGGAACACCGGGGAGCTGTTTTTT	TRBV7-9	TRBD2	few	TRBJ2-2
CASSSHILNRGSWDTEAFF	TGTGCCAGCAGTTCCCATATTTTGAACAGGGGGTCTTGGGACACTGAAGCTTTCTTT	TRBV12-3/TRBV12-4	TRBD1	few	TRBJ1-1
CASSFGRGMTDTQYF	TGTGCCAGCAGTTTTGGCAGGGGGATGACAGATACGCAGTATTTT	TRBV12-3/TRBV12-4	TRBD1	-	TRBJ2-3
CASSLFENGGETQYF	TGTGCCAGCAGCTTGTTTGAGAACGGGGGAGAGACCCAGTACTTC	TRBV5-6	-	-	TRBJ2-5
CASSFQGLTDTQYF	TGCGCCAGCAGCTTCCAGGGCCTCACAGATACGCAGTATTTT	TRBV5-1	-	-	TRBJ2-3
CASSLVGRGANEQFF	TGTGCCAGCAGCTTAGTGGGCCGGGGGGCCAATGAGCAGTTCTTC	TRBV7-9	-	-	TRBJ2-1